This T cell receptor beta chain emerged from a study of human T cells and chemical hapten exposure. Study background: An area of 2 cm by approximately 2.1 cm on upper inner arm skin received 2% DPC for sensitization.

As originally analysed: 95,638 TCRs per sample was the median, with a range of roughly 20,000 to 750,000. A single record per CDR3 protein comes from TCRdb applying MiXCR to the RACE reads. The V and J calls were not made by the authors but by TCRdb's processing. Here the sample spans 300,000 to 450,000 distinct CDR3 sequences, more than 4.5% being singletons. Findings and limits, study-wide: Expanded TCRs made up significantly more big CDR3 similarity clusters than controls did.

CDR3 length: 17 residues. V shed 3 bases and J shed 2 bases, with 19 bases lying between them. Looked up from germline, CDR1 is WSHSY and CDR2 is SAAADI. This sample's time point: pre-sensitization, week 0. Treatment reported: therapeutic diphenylcyclopropenone sensitization with weekly scalp DPC. Blood was drawn before each patch test was applied. In its sample, this clonotype was seen many times. What it recognizes is unknown. The sample in question was whole blood, obtained in connection with sensitization to the hapten diphenylcyclopropenone (DPC). The TCR comes from a woman between 50 and 59 years old with alopecia areata. Some clones in this sample may be carry-over from other donors' samples. V and J are TRBV10-2 and TRBJ1-1, with TRBD1 as a possible D gene (5 bases). CDR3 in amino acids: CASSEGGIRRGNTEAFF. CDR3 nucleotide sequence: TGCGCCAGCAGTGAAGGAGGGATAAGGAGGGGAAACACTGAAGCTTTCTTT.